The rows below give T cell receptor beta chains drawn from one sample of a study of cytomegalovirus exposure and HLA in healthy donors. The assay was immunoSEQ multiplex PCR, and TCRdb's table has in-frame clones only and misses some. The data contain under 200,000 clones, approximately 80% of them seen just once; the ten biggest clones take up approximately 0.55%. Sample: PBMCs. Receptors originate from a woman aged 45 to 65 in good health and CMV-seronegative. Both conserved end residues are part of each CDR3. The D gene is left open where the match is weak. Size tells how often a clone was seen (once, few, many) or the class of an expanded clone, and some rows leave it out.

d_call | clone_size | j_call | v_call | cdr3_nt | cdr3_aa
TRBD1 | NA | TRBJ1-4 | TRBV18 | TGTGCCAGCTCGAAGGAGGGGGCGTGGGAAAAACTGTTTTTT | CASSKEGAWEKLFF
TRBD1 | NA | TRBJ1-2 | TRBV30 | TGTGCCTGGAGACCTTCCCTGGACAGGACTAACTATGGCTACACCTTC | CAWRPSLDRTNYGYTF
TRBD1 | NA | TRBJ1-2 | TRBV7-2 | TGTGCCAGCAGCTTAGGCTCAGGGGGCTCTGGCTACACCTTC | CASSLGSGGSGYTF
TRBD2 | NA | TRBJ2-1 | TRBV5-4 | TGTGCCAGCAGCTTGTTGCGGGAGTCCTACAATGAGCAGTTCTTC | CASSLLRESYNEQFF
TRBD1 | NA | TRBJ2-4 | TRBV7-9 | TGTGCCAGCAGCCTAGGACAGGGATTAGCCAAAAACATTCAGTACTTC | CASSLGQGLAKNIQYF
NA | NA | TRBJ1-1 | TRBV28 | TGTGCCAGCAGTTTGGCAGGGGTGAACACTGAAGCTTTCTTT | CASSLAGVNTEAFF
NA | NA | TRBJ1-4 | TRBV25-1 | TGTGCCAGCAGTGAGATGGGGGGGACCATTGGTTCAAAACTGTTTTTT | CASSEMGGTIGSKLFF
NA | NA | TRBJ1-1 | TRBV6-5 | TGTGCCAGCAGTTACGCAGGGGCGAACACTGAAGCTTTCTTT | CASSYAGANTEAFF
NA | NA | TRBJ1-2 | TRBV4-1 | TGCGCCAGCAGCCAAGATGAGGAGCGGGCCCGAGGCTACACCTTC | CASSQDEERARGYTF
NA | NA | TRBJ1-5 | TRBV5-5 | TGTGCCAGCAGCGCAGAACAGTATAGCAATCAGCCCCAGCATTTT | CASSAEQYSNQPQHF
TRBD2 | NA | TRBJ2-7 | TRBV5-1 | TGCGCCAGCAGCTTTAGCGGGAGCCCCGAGCAGTACTTC | CASSFSGSPEQYF
TRBD1 | NA | TRBJ2-2 | TRBV7-9 | TGTGCCAGCAGCCCCCCGGTTTTCGGACAGGGTGGATCCGGGGAGCTGTTTTTT | CASSPPVFGQGGSGELFF
TRBD2 | NA | TRBJ2-7 | TRBV18 | TGTGCCAGCTCACCAGGGGGACTAGCGGGAGAAGCATCCTACGAGCAGTACTTC | CASSPGGLAGEASYEQYF
TRBD2 | NA | TRBJ2-1 | TRBV5-1 | TGCGCCAGCAGCGGTTTTCTAGGAGCGGGAGGCCGGGGTGAGCAGTTCTTC | CASSGFLGAGGRGEQFF
TRBD1 | few | TRBJ1-5 | TRBV28 | TGTGCCAGCGAGACCGGGACAGCTACCTATCAGCCCCAGCATTTT | CASETGTATYQPQHF
TRBD1 | NA | TRBJ2-1 | TRBV11-3 | TGTGCCAGCAGCCAAACAGGGGTGCCCTACAATGAGCAGTTCTTC | CASSQTGVPYNEQFF
TRBD2 | NA | TRBJ2-1 | TRBV4-1 | TGCGCCAGCAGCGAAACAACTAGCGGGAGTGGCAATGAGCAGTTCTTC | CASSETTSGSGNEQFF
NA | NA | TRBJ1-5 | TRBV5-6 | TGTGCCAGCAGCTTGGGGCAGTCAAATCAGCCCCAGCATTTT | CASSLGQSNQPQHF
TRBD1 | NA | TRBJ1-2 | TRBV5-4 | TGTGCCAGCAGCCACTTCACTGCCCAGGGACAGGGATATGGCTACACCTTC | CASSHFTAQGQGYGYTF
TRBD2 | NA | TRBJ2-2 | TRBV28 | TGTGCCAGCAGAGTACTAGCGGGAGCTGGGACCGGGGAGCTGTTTTTT | CASRVLAGAGTGELFF
NA | NA | TRBJ1-5 | TRBV4-3 | TGCGCCAGCAGCCAAGAGAGCCTTTATCAGCCCCAGCATTTT | CASSQESLYQPQHF
NA | NA | TRBJ2-5 | TRBV10-3 | TGTGCCATACGAGGAGGGGAGACCCAGTACTTC | CAIRGGETQYF
NA | NA | TRBJ1-1 | TRBV28 | TGTGCCAGCAGTTTATGGGGTGACAGGAACACTGAAGCTTTCTTT | CASSLWGDRNTEAFF
TRBD1 | NA | TRBJ2-7 | TRBV15 | TGTGCCACCAGCAGAGATGCGGCGTCAGGGGGCCCCTACGAGCAGTACTTC | CATSRDAASGGPYEQYF
NA | NA | TRBJ1-1 | TRBV21-1 | TGTGCCAGCAGGAGACAGGGGAATATGAACACTGAAGCTTTCTTT | CASRRQGNMNTEAFF
NA | NA | TRBJ1-2 | TRBV7-9 | TGTGCCAGCAGCCCTCGGGACTTGGACTATGGCTACACCTTC | CASSPRDLDYGYTF
NA | NA | TRBJ2-7 | TRBV4-1 | TGCGCCAGCAGCCAAGGGGCCGTTCGCGACGAGCAGTACTTC | CASSQGAVRDEQYF
NA | NA | TRBJ2-1 | TRBV27 | TGTGCCAGCAGTTTGGTGGGGGCATATGAGCAGTTCTTC | CASSLVGAYEQFF
NA | NA | TRBJ1-1 | TRBV7-9 | TGTGCCAGCAGCTTTCGACTAGGGGTAAACACTGAAGCTTTCTTT | CASSFRLGVNTEAFF
TRBD1 | NA | TRBJ2-7 | TRBV29-1 | TGCAGCGTCGGACAGGGACCCTCCTACGAGCAGTACTTC | CSVGQGPSYEQYF
TRBD2 | NA | TRBJ2-1 | TRBV2 | TGTGCCAGCAGTGGGGAGGGCAATGAGCAGTTCTTC | CASSGEGNEQFF
NA | NA | TRBJ2-7 | TRBV10-1 | TGCGCCAGCAGTGAAGCGGGTTCCTACGAGCAGTACTTC | CASSEAGSYEQYF